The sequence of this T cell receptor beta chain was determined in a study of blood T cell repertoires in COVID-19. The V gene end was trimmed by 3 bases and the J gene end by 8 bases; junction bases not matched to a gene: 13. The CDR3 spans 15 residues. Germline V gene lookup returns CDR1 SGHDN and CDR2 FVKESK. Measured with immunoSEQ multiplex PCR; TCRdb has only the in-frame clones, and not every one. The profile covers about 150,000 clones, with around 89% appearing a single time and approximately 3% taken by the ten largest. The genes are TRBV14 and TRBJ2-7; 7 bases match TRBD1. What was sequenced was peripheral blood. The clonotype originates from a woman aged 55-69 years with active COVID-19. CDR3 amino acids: CASSHGDSYFYKQYF. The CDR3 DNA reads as TGTGCCAGCAGCCACGGGGACAGCTATTTTTACAAGCAGTACTTC.